This entry concerns a single T cell receptor (beta chain). Random hexamers were used to reverse transcribe the RNA input (about 0.45 to 1 ug). TCRdb analysed the immunoSEQ multiplex PCR reads with MiXCR anew, one entry per CDR3 protein. The sample carries roughly 190,000 distinct CDR3 sequences, approximately 96% recorded once. This specimen belongs to a study of CD8 T cells in Susac syndrome. At the level of the study: Each patient with Susac syndrome, at the time of blood draw, was therapy-naive, on corticosteroids, or on intravenous immunoglobulin alone.

TCR beta sequencing covered blood CD8+ and CD4+ T cells. Between the trimmed V and J ends, which lost 5 bases and 7 bases, there was a span of 17 bases. The CDR3 loop spans 15 amino acids. Germline assignment: CDR1 SGHTA and CDR2 FQGTGA. The sequencing sample was made of CD4+ T cells from PBMCs. This receptor was taken from a human donor with Susac syndrome. The chain carries TRBV7-3 and TRBJ2-2, with D perhaps assigned TRBD1 or TRBD2 (6 bases each). CDR3 amino acids: CASSPEGGFGGELFF. Written as DNA, the CDR3 is TGTGCCAGCAGCCCAGAGGGGGGCTTTGGCGGGGAGCTGTTTTTT.